This TCR beta chain was sequenced in a study of shared clonotypes between healthy human individuals. Findings of the study overall: An effect of sequencing depth on clonotype sharing among donors was expected. Unshared clonotypes carried lower generation probabilities than those common to all four donors. At large depth, rarefaction still showed sorted-subset sequencing to be incomplete. It was observed that approximately 5% of naive CD4 clonotypes were shared across a handful of donors.

A word on this clone: Its cognate antigen is unknown. The same CDR3 is also encoded by other DNA sequences in this sample.

Profiling relied on immunoSEQ multiplex PCR, and the TCRdb table lists in-frame clones only, not all of them. Of around 1.9 million clones listed, 93% are singletons. The J segment lost 2 bases and the V segment lost 4 bases, leaving 4 bases of the junction unmatched. The CDR3 is 14 amino acids. Germline V gene sequence: CDR1 LNHDA, CDR2 SQIVND (reference sequence). Naive CD8 cells, CD45RO-negative and positively selected for CCR7, excluded terminally differentiated effector memory CD45RA+ cells. The rearrangement links TRBV19 to TRBJ1-1; TRBD1 matches at 7 bases. The sequencing sample was made of naive CD8+ T cells from PBMCs. The sequence derives from a man between 18 and 29 years old in good health. Some clones in this sample may be carry-over from other donors' samples. CDR3 sequence: CASSRTGLNTEAFF. Here the CDR3 DNA reads TGTGCCAGTAGTAGGACAGGACTAAACACTGAAGCTTTCTTT.